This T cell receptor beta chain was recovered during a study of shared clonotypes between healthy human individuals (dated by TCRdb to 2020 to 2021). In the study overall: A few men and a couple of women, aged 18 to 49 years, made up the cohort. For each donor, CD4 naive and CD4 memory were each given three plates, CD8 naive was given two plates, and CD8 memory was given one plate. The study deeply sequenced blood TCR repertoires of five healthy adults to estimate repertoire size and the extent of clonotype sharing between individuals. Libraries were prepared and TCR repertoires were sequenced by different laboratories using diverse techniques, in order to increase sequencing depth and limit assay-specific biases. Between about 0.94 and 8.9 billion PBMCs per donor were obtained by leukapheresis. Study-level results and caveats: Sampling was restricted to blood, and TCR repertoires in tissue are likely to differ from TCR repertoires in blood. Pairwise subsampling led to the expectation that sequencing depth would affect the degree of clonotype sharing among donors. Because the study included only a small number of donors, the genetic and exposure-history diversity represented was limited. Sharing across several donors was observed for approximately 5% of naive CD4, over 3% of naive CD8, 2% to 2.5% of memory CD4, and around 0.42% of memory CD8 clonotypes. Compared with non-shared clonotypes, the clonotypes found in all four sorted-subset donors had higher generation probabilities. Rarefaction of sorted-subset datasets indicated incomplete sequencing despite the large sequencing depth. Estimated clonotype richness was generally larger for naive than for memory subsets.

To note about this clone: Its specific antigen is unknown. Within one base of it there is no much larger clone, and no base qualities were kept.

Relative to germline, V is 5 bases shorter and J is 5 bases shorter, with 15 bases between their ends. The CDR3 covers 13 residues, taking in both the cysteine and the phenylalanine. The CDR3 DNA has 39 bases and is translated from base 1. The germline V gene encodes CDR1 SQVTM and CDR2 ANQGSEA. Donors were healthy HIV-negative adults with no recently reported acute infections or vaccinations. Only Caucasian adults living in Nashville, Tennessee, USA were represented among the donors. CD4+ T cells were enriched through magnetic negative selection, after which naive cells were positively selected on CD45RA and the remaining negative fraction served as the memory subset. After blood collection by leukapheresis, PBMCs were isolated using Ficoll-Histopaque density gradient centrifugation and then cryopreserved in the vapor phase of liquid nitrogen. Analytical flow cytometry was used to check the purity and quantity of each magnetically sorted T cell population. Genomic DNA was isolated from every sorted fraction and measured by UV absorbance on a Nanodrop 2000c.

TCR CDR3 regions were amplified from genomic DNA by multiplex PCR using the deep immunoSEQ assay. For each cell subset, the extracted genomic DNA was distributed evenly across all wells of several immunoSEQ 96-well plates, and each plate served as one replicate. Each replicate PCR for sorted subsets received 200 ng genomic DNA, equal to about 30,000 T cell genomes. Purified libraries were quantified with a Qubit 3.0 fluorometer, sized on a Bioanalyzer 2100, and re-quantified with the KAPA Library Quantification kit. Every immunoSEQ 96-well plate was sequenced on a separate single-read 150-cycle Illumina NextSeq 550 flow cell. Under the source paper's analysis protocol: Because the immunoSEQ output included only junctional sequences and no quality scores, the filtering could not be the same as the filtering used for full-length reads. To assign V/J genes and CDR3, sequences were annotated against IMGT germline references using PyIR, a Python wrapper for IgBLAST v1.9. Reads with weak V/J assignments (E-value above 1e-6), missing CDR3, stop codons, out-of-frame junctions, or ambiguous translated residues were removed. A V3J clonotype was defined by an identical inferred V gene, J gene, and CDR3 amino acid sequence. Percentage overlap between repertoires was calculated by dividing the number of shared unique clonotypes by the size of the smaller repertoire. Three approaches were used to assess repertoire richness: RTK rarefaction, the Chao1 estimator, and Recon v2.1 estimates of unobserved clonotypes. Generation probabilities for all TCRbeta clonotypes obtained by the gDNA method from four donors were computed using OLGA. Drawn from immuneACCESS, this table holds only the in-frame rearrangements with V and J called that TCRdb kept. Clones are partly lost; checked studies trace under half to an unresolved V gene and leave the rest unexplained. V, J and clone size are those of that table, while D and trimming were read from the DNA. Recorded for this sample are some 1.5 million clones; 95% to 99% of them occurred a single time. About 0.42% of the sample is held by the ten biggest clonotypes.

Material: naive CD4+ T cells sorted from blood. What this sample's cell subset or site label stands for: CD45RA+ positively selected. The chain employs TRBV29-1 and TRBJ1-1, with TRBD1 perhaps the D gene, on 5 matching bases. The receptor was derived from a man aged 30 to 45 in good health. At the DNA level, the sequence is TGCAGCGTTCTAGATGGGGGAGGTACTGAAGCTTTCTTT. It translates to CSVLDGGGTEAFF.